What follows are 7 T cell receptor beta chains derived from one specimen sequenced in a study of T cell responses to AZD1222 COVID-19 vaccine. TCRdb's table, derived via immunoSEQ multiplex PCR, lists solely in-frame clones and lacks some. This sample carries 97,000 or so clones, around 83% of them seen once, and the ten largest clones take around 5%. The sample here was peripheral blood, taken on day 0 of AZD1222 vaccination. The receptors were gathered from an adult in good health.

V usage is TRBV9 and J usage is TRBJ1-3; no reliable D call. The V gene's germline CDR1 is SGDLS and CDR2 YYNGEE. The CDR3 has 16 residues. V was cut by 2 bases and J by 0 bases, with 12 bases left in between. For the CDR3, the DNA is TGTGCCAGCAGCGTCGCCGGTCCCTCCTCTGGAAACACCATATATTTT. This codes for CASSVAGPSSGNTIYF.

This chain connects TRBV6-5 to TRBJ1-2; D is perhaps TRBD1 (5 bases). The CDR3 consists of 11 residues. Deletions cut 8 bases from V and 8 bases from J, with 12 bases between. Germline lookup yields CDR1 MNHEY and CDR2 SVGAGI. The CDR3 DNA sequence: TGTGCCAGCGCAGGGCCCTCGGGCTACACCTTC. Protein: CASAGPSGYTF.

This chain uses TRBV6-1 with TRBJ1-5, with 8 bases that match TRBD1. CDR3 length equals 15 residues. Trimming took 1 base from V and 6 from J; bases not matched to a gene: 5. Germline V gene lookup returns CDR1 MNHNS and CDR2 SASEGT. The CDR3 region has the DNA TGTGCCAGCAGTGAAGGCAGGGGGCCGTCTCAGCCCCAGCATTTT. Amino acid sequence: CASSEGRGPSQPQHF.

The chain links TRBV7-3 to TRBJ2-5; D not certain. V lost 3 bases, J lost 5 bases, and 16 bases lay in between. The germline CDR1 and CDR2 sequences are SGHTA and FQGTGA. The CDR3 has 15 residues. The CDR3: CASSFGPGESETQYF. CDR3 DNA: TGTGCCAGCAGCTTTGGGCCCGGTGAGTCGGAGACCCAGTACTTC.

The chain couples TRBV28 to TRBJ2-6; 8 bases fit TRBD1. V was pared by 2 bases and J by 7 bases, with 10 bases of the junction left unmatched. This CDR3 spans 17 amino acids. The V gene's germline CDR1 is MDHEN and CDR2 SYDVKM. The CDR3 loop is CASSLGSAGGRANVLTF. The CDR3 coding sequence is TGTGCCAGCAGTTTAGGTTCGGCAGGGGGCAGAGCCAACGTCCTGACTTTC. The full variable domain, completed using reference TRBV28 and TRBJ2-6, is DVKVTQSSRYLVKRTGEKVFLECVQDMDHENMFWYRQDPGLGLRLIYFSYDVKMKEKGDIPEGYSVSREKKERFSLILESASTNQTSMYLCASSLGSAGGRANVLTFGAGSRLTVL.

The J gene is TRBJ2-7, the V gene TRBV2; D gene unclear. V lost 4 bases, J lost 2 bases, and 9 bases lay in between. CDR1 and CDR2 (germline): SNHLY, FYNNEI. This CDR3 region has 13 residues. The CDR3 region has the DNA TGTGCCAGCAGTGGAGAGGAAACCTACGAGCAGTACTTC. Protein sequence: CASSGEETYEQYF.

This clone was counted once. The chain has TRBV19 and TRBJ2-1; D is possibly TRBD2 (7 bases). The CDR3 spans 14 residues. Germline values: CDR1 LNHDA, CDR2 SQIVND (reference sequence). V shed 6 bases and J shed 9 bases, with 18 bases lying between them. The CDR3 sequence is CASRMTGGGGEQFF. CDR3 bases: TGTGCCAGTAGAATGACGGGGGGCGGCGGTGAGCAGTTCTTC.